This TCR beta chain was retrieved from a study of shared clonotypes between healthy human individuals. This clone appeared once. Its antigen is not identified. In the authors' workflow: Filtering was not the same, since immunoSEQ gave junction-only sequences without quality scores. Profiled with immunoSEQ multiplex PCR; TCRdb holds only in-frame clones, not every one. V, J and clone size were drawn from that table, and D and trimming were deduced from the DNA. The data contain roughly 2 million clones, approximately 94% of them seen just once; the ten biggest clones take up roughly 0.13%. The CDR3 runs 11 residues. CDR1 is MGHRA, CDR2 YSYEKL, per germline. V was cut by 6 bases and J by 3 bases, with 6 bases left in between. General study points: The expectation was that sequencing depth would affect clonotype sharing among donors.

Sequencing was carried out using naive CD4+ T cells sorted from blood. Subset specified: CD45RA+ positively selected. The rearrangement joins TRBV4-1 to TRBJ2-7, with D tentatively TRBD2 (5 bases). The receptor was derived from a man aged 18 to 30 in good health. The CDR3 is CASSDYYEQYF. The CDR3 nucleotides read TGCGCCAGCAGTGACTACTACGAGCAGTACTTC.